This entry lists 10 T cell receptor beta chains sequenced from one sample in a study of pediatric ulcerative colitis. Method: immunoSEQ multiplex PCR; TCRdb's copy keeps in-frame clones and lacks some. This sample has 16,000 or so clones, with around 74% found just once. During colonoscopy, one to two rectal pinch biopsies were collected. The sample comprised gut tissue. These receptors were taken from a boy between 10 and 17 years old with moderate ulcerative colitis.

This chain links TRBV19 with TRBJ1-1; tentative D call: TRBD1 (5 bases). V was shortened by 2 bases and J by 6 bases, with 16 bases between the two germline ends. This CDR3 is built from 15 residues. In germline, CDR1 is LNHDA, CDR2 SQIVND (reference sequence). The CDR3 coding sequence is TGTGCCAGTAGTATACGGGGGATTCTGGAGGCTGAAGCTTTCTTT. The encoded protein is CASSIRGILEAEAFF. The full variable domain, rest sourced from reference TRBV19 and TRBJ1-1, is DGGITQSPKYLFRKEGQNVTLSCEQNLNHDAMYWYRQDPGQGLRLIYYSQIVNDFQKGDIAEGYSVSREKKESFPLTVTSAQKNPTAFYLCASSIRGILEAEAFFGQGTRLTVV.

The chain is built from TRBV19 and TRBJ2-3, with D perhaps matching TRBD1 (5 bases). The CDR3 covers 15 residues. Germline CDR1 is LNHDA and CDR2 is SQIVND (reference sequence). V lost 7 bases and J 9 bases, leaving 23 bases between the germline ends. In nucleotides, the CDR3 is TGTGCCAGTACCTCGGACATAATAGATGTTCGGACGCAGTATTTT. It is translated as CASTSDIIDVRTQYF.

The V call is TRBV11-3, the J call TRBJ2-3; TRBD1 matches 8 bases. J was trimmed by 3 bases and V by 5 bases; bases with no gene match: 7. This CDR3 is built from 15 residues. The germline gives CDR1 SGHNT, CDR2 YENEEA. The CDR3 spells CASSTTGEKTDTQYF. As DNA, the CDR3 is TGTGCCAGCAGCACGACAGGGGAGAAGACAGATACGCAGTATTTT.

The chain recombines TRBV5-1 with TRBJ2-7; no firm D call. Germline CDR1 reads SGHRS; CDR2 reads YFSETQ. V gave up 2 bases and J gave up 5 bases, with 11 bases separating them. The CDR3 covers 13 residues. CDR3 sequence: CASSFRGDDEQYF. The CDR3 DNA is TGCGCCAGCAGCTTTAGAGGCGACGACGAGCAGTACTTC.

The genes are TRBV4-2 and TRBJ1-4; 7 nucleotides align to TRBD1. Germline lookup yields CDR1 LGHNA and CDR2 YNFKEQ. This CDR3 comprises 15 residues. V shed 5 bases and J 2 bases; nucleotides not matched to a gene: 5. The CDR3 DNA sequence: TGTGCCAGCAGCGTGGGGACAGCTACTAATGAAAAACTGTTTTTT. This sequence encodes CASSVGTATNEKLFF.

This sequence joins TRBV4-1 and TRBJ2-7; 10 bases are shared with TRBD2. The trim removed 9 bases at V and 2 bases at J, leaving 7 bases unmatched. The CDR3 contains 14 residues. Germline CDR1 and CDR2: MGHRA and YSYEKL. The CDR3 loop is CASASGGPTYEQYF. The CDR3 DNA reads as TGCGCCAGTGCTAGCGGGGGCCCGACCTACGAGCAGTACTTC.

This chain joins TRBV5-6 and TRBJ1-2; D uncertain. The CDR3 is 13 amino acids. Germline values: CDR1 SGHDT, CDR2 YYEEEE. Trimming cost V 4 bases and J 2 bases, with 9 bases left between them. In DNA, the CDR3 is TGTGCCAGCAGCCTCGGGAAAAACTATGGCTACACCTTC. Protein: CASSLGKNYGYTF.

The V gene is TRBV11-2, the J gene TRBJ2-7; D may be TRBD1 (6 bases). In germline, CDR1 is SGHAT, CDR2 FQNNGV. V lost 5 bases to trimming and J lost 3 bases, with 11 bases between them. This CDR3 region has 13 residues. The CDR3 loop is CASSPGQHYEQYF. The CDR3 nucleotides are TGTGCCAGCAGCCCGGGACAACACTACGAGCAGTACTTC.

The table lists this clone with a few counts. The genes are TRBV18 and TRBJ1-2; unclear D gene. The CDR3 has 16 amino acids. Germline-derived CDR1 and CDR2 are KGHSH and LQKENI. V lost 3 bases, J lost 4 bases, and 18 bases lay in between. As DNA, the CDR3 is TGTGCCAGCTCACCCCAAACTCTGATAAGAACCTATGGCTACACCTTC. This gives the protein CASSPQTLIRTYGYTF. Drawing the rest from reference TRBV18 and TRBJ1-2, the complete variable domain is NAGVMQNPRHLVRRRGQEARLRCSPMKGHSHVYWYRQLPEEGLKFMVYLQKENIIDESGMPKERFSAEFPKEGPSILRIQQVVRGDSAAYFCASSPQTLIRTYGYTFGSGTRLTVV.

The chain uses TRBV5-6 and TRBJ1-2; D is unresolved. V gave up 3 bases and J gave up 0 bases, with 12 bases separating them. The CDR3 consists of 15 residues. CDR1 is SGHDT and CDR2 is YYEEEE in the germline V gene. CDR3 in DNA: TGTGCCAGCAGCTCGCTAAGTAGGGCTAACTATGGCTACACCTTC. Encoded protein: CASSSLSRANYGYTF.